This TCR beta chain was profiled in a study of patients and donors after allogeneic stem cell transplantation. This clonotype was picked up a small number of times. Germline V gene lookup returns CDR1 KGHSH and CDR2 LQKENI. Trimming removed 3 bases from V and 1 base from J; junction bases left unmatched: 4. The CDR3 extends over 15 amino acids. Via MiXCR, TCRdb re-called the RT-PCR reads, giving one row per CDR3 protein. The sample shows approximately 150,000 distinct CDR3 sequences, 24% of them seen only once. The material sequenced was blood, either unsorted or a sorted T cell fraction (not recorded which). This TCR came from a human donor who was either an allogeneic HSCT recipient or a stem cell or donor lymphocyte infusion donor (not recorded which). It is not recorded whose cells these are; they may come from a transplant donor. This rearrangement joins TRBV18 to TRBJ1-1, with 8 bases that match TRBD1. Here the CDR3 reads CASSPITGGNTEAFF. The CDR3 DNA is TGTGCCAGCTCACCGATTACAGGGGGGAACACTGAAGCTTTCTTT.